The T cell receptor (beta chain) described here comes from a study of control samples from healthy donors and cancer patients. Libraries were prepared by immunoSEQ multiplex PCR; TCRdb keeps only in-frame clonotypes and omits some of them. Altogether some 100,000 clones are present, 79% being singletons, with the ten largest covering 10% to 13%. Germline V gene sequence: CDR1 MNHNS, CDR2 SASEGT. The CDR3 is made up of 14 amino acids. The germline V and J ends were trimmed by 2 bases and 5 bases, with 12 bases remaining between them. The chain has TRBV6-1 and TRBJ2-5; D might be TRBD1 (6 bases). The sample consisted of blood. This receptor was obtained from a woman in her 30s in good health. Here the CDR3 DNA reads TGTGCCAGCAGTGAAATTAACAGGGAGGAGACCCAGTACTTC. Translated: CASSEINREETQYF.